The clone carrying this TCR beta chain was seen many times. Antigen specificity is unknown. Individual cDNA molecules were tagged with unique molecular identifiers, the study reported. TCRdb reanalysed the 5' RACE reads using MiXCR and keeps one entry per CDR3 protein. The sample consists of 45,000 to 50,000 distinct CDR3 sequences, roughly 5.9% of them appearing once. This entry belongs to a study of early T cells in non-severe SARS-CoV-2 infection. Study results and caveats: A preference for anti-spike CD8 responses marked VDJdb matching, which missed private and CD4 specificities.

Germline V CDR1 and CDR2: SGHVS, FNYEAQ. Trimming removed 5 bases from V and 2 bases from J, with 9 bases in between. The CDR3 runs to 13 residues. This chain links TRBV7-6 with TRBJ1-2; D is unclear. The origin of this receptor is an adult who was a healthcare worker with PCR-confirmed SARS-CoV-2 infection or an uninfected control (not recorded which). The specimen was whole blood. The CDR3 region is CASSDPANYGYTF. CDR3 DNA: TGTGCCAGCAGCGACCCGGCCAACTATGGCTACACCTTC.